The 29 T cell receptor beta chains below come from one sample, sequenced in a study of T cells after yellow fever vaccination. TCRdb recomputed calls from the 5' RACE reads with MiXCR, one row per CDR3 protein. The sample consists of 500,000 to 550,000 distinct CDR3 sequences, 20% to 25% of them appearing once. Sequencing was performed on PBMCs, taken approximately 22 days after the first yellow fever vaccination. The source of these receptors is a man younger than 30 who received the YFV17D yellow fever vaccine.

This clonotype is medium-sized. The CDR3 DNA follows: TGCGCCAGCATGACAGGGCACTCCTACGAGCAGTACTTC. It specifies CASMTGHSYEQYF. The chain links TRBV10-2 to TRBJ2-7; TRBD1 agrees at 7 bases. With V trimmed by 7 bases and J by 0 bases, 3 bases remained unmatched. The germline CDR1 and CDR2 sequences are WSHSY and SAAADI. This CDR3 region has 13 residues.

The sample holds a few counts of this clonotype. The genes are TRBV6-6 and TRBJ2-1; D remains unclear. CDR1 and CDR2 (germline): MNHNY, SVGAGI (reference sequence). The CDR3 covers 12 residues. V was clipped by 5 bases and J by 8 bases, with 10 bases between them. CDR3 protein: CASSRSLDEQFF. CDR3 in DNA: TGTGCCAGCAGTCGGTCGTTGGATGAGCAGTTCTTC.

This clonotype showed up just a few times. The CDR3 sequence is CASSLGGGQVQYF. CDR3 bases: TGTGCCAGCAGTTTAGGGGGTGGACAAGTTCAGTACTTC. V is TRBV12-3 or TRBV12-4 and J is TRBJ2-4; D may be TRBD1 (5 bases). The ends were cut back, 1 base at V and 11 bases at J, with 12 bases in the middle. The CDR3 loop spans 13 amino acids.

The DNA for the CDR3 is TGTGCCAGCAGCTTGAACTCCGCCGGGACCCAGTACTTC. Translation: CASSLNSAGTQYF. This sequence joins TRBV5-6 and TRBJ2-5; the D is unclear. Trimming pared 1 base from V and 7 bases from J, leaving 11 bases between. This CDR3 is 13 amino acids long. The germline V gene has CDR1 SGHDT and CDR2 YYEEEE.

The V gene is TRBV7-3, the J gene TRBJ2-6; D unresolved. The CDR3 runs 18 residues. V lost 1 base and J lost 0, with 13 bases in between. Germline V gene lookup returns CDR1 SGHTA and CDR2 FQGTGA. CDR3 loop: CASSLNPSSLSGANVLTF. CDR3 DNA: TGTGCCAGCAGCTTAAACCCCAGTTCCCTCTCTGGGGCCAACGTCCTGACTTTC.

This clonotype appeared a few times. The V gene is TRBV4-1, the J gene TRBJ2-2; 7 nucleotides match TRBD2. The trim removed 1 base at V and 4 bases at J, leaving 3 bases unmatched. Germline V gives CDR1 MGHRA, CDR2 YSYEKL. CDR3 length: 15 amino acids. In DNA form, the CDR3 reads TGCGCCAGCAGCCAAGTGGCGGGGGTCACCGGGGAGCTGTTTTTT. Residues: CASSQVAGVTGELFF.

There are a few counts of this clonotype. J is TRBJ1-5 and V is TRBV5-5; D is undetermined. The CDR3 spans 15 residues. The ends were cut back, 6 bases at V and 10 bases at J, with 23 bases in the middle. Germline-derived CDR1 and CDR2 are SGHKS and YYEKEE (reference sequence). In DNA, the CDR3 is TGTGCCAGCACCGAGGACGGGCTCCCAATCCGACCCCAGCATTTT. Translation: CASTEDGLPIRPQHF.

This clonotype has a handful of counts. The chain couples TRBV20-1 to TRBJ2-1, with 10 bases fitting TRBD1. The J segment lost 7 bases and the V segment lost 3 bases, leaving 15 bases of the junction unmatched. Per the germline V gene, CDR1 is DFQATT and CDR2 is SNEGSKA (reference sequence). The CDR3 runs to 17 residues. CDR3 loop: CSASPPFGQGEVNEQFF. The DNA of the CDR3 is TGCAGTGCTAGCCCCCCCTTCGGACAGGGGGAGGTAAATGAGCAGTTCTTC.

The chain joins TRBV7-6 to TRBJ2-3, with D unclear. V was shortened by 1 base and J by 4 bases, with 9 bases between the two germline ends. Germline CDR1 SGHVS, CDR2 FNYEAQ. The CDR3 has 14 residues. The DNA of the CDR3 is TGTGCCAGCAGCTTAGTGGCGGCTCCAGATACGCAGTATTTT. Amino acid sequence: CASSLVAAPDTQYF.

This sequence joins TRBV9 and TRBJ2-7; the D gene is possibly TRBD2 (5 bases). Between the trimmed V and J ends, which lost 1 base and 6 bases, there was a span of 17 bases. Per the germline V gene, CDR1 is SGDLS and CDR2 is YYNGEE. This CDR3 has 15 residues. The CDR3 spells CASSVRRTLKGEQYV. Here the CDR3 DNA reads TGTGCCAGCAGCGTAAGGAGGACTTTAAAGGGCGAGCAGTACGTC.

The chain employs TRBV5-6 and TRBJ1-2; D is ambiguous. The V end lost 0 bases, the J end lost 5 bases, and 11 bases lay between the germline ends. The germline gives CDR1 SGHDT, CDR2 YYEEEE. The CDR3 runs to 14 residues. Here the CDR3 reads CASSLGPSDYGYTF. Written as DNA, the CDR3 is TGTGCCAGCAGCTTGGGGCCCTCAGATTATGGCTACACCTTC.

The chain carries TRBV5-1 and TRBJ2-7, with TRBD1 matching over 10 bases. CDR1 SGHRS and CDR2 YFSETQ come from the germline V gene. V was pared by 3 bases and J by 6 bases, with 6 bases of the junction left unmatched. CDR3 size: 14 residues. The CDR3 DNA sequence: TGCGCCAGCAGCTCGACAGGGGGCGCGTCCGAGCAGTACTTC. Translation: CASSSTGGASEQYF.

DNA for the CDR3: TGTGCCTGGACTAGTTGGGGTGGTAATCAGCCCCAGCATTTT. Translation: CAWTSWGGNQPQHF. The chain links TRBV30 to TRBJ1-5; D is unresolved. V was shortened by 4 bases and J by 4 bases, with 14 bases between the two germline ends. This CDR3 region has 14 residues. Germline V lookup: CDR1 GTSNPN, CDR2 SVGIG (reference sequence). The full variable domain, rest sourced from reference TRBV30 and TRBJ1-5, is SQTIHQWPATLVQPVGSPLSLECTVEGTSNPNLYWYRQAAGRGLQLLFYSVGIGQISSEVPQNLSASRPQDRQFILSSKKLLLSDSGFYLCAWTSWGGNQPQHFGDGTRLSIL.

This clonotype showed up just a few times. The gene calls are TRBV12-3 or TRBV12-4 and TRBJ1-6; tentatively, D is TRBD1 (5 bases). With 5 bases removed from V and 6 bases from J, the gap between germline ends came to 14 bases. The CDR3 runs to 15 residues. The CDR3 DNA reads as TGTGCCAGCAGTCTCTCAAGGGGCCCTAATTCACCCCTCCACTTT. Translated, it gives CASSLSRGPNSPLHF.

As concerns this clonotype: A read error may explain this, as a much larger clone is one base away. The chain couples TRBV7-2 to TRBJ2-7, with D perhaps matching TRBD1 (5 bases). There are 13 residues in the CDR3. Germline V gene sequence: CDR1 SGHTA, CDR2 FQGNSA. The V end was cut by 4 bases, the J end by 7 bases, with 14 bases between. CDR3 in DNA: TGTGCCAGCAGCTCTGGGCCAGGGTGGGAGCAGTACTTC. Protein: CASSSGPGWEQYF.

This sequence joins TRBV10-3 and TRBJ1-1; D is ambiguous. Trimming stripped 10 bases from V and 5 bases from J, with 11 bases between. In germline, CDR1 is ENHRY, CDR2 SYGVKD. The length of the CDR3 is 11 residues. CDR3 in amino acids: CATAERTEAFF. The CDR3 DNA follows: TGTGCCACCGCAGAGCGGACTGAAGCTTTCTTT.

The rearrangement links TRBV7-9 to TRBJ1-4; TRBD1 aligns across 7 bases. The junction had 11 bases not matched to a gene; V was cut back by 5 bases and J by 8 bases. The CDR3 runs 15 residues. Germline CDR1 reads SEHNR; CDR2 reads FQNEAQ (reference sequence). The chain's CDR3 is CASSSITGDREKLFF. In DNA form, the CDR3 reads TGTGCCAGCAGCAGCATCACAGGGGATCGGGAAAAACTGTTTTTT.

This clonotype occurred a few times. The chain is built from TRBV18 and TRBJ2-1, with D perhaps matching TRBD1 (5 bases). Trimming took off 1 base at V and 7 bases at J, with 8 bases between the two ends. Germline CDR1 and CDR2: KGHSH and LQKENI. The CDR3 loop spans 13 amino acids. The CDR3 spells CASSPLSGNEQFF. The CDR3 DNA is TGTGCCAGCTCACCACTCTCAGGGAATGAGCAGTTCTTC.

This clonotype was seen more than once but under ten times. V gene TRBV2 combines with J gene TRBJ2-3; unclear D gene. The germline V gene encodes CDR1 SNHLY and CDR2 FYNNEI. The V end was cut by 1 base, the J end by 3 bases, with 2 bases between. The CDR3 totals 12 residues. The CDR3 region is CASSEVTDTQYF. CDR3 coding DNA: TGTGCCAGCAGTGAAGTTACAGATACGCAGTATTTT.

As DNA, the CDR3 is TGTGCCAGCAGTTTAGTAGGGACACCGAATGAAAAACTGTTTTTT. It specifies CASSLVGTPNEKLFF. The chain uses TRBV12-3 or TRBV12-4 and TRBJ1-4, with D possibly being TRBD1 (6 bases). The CDR3 covers 15 residues. Trimming removed 1 base from V and 5 bases from J, with 11 bases in between.

This clonotype appeared a few times. The chain joins TRBV5-4 to TRBJ2-2; possible D gene TRBD1, 5 bases. The V gene lost 4 bases and the J gene lost 7 bases, with 11 bases spanning the gap. CDR3 size: 13 residues. Germline CDR1 reads SGHNT; CDR2 reads YYREEE (reference sequence). CDR3 bases: TGTGCCAGCAGCATCAGGGATGGCGGGGAGCTGTTTTTT. Amino acids: CASSIRDGGELFF.

The chain joins TRBV5-1 to TRBJ1-2; the D is unclear. The CDR3 sequence is 14 residues long. The V gene lost 3 bases and the J gene lost 2 bases, with 11 bases spanning the gap. Germline CDR1 is SGHRS and CDR2 is YFSETQ. The CDR3 DNA follows: TGCGCCAGCAGCTCTCTGGACGGGAACTATGGCTACACCTTC. As protein: CASSSLDGNYGYTF. Variable domain in full (rest from reference TRBV5-1 and TRBJ1-2): KAGVTQTPRYLIKTRGQQVTLSCSPISGHRSVSWYQQTPGQGLQFLFEYFSETQRNKGNFPGRFSGRQFSNSRSEMNVSTLELGDSALYLCASSSLDGNYGYTFGSGTRLTVV.

The chain carries TRBV7-3 and TRBJ2-5; tentative D call: TRBD2 (7 bases). Per the germline V gene, CDR1 is SGHTA and CDR2 is FQGTGA. The length of the CDR3 is 15 residues. V was clipped by 1 base and J by 5 bases, with 14 bases between them. The CDR3 sequence: CASSLIGGAGETQYF. The CDR3 nucleotides read TGTGCCAGCAGCTTAATTGGGGGGGCGGGCGAGACCCAGTACTTC.

This clonotype was picked up a small number of times. The chain employs TRBV21-1 and TRBJ1-2. TRBV21-1 is reported as a pseudogene. The CDR3 consists of 15 residues. The CDR3 sequence is CASITRGHPNYGYTF. CDR3 nucleotides: TGTGCCAGCATTACCAGGGGCCATCCCAACTATGGCTACACCTTC.

This clonotype was observed a few times. The chain employs TRBV6-1 and TRBJ1-1; D is uncertain. The CDR3 totals 14 residues. V was pared by 8 bases and J by 4 bases, with 17 bases between. CDR1 and CDR2 from the germline V gene are MNHNS and SASEGT. The CDR3 sequence is CASRLVAWGTEAFF. The CDR3, as DNA: TGTGCCAGCCGGTTGGTGGCGTGGGGCACTGAAGCTTTCTTT.

The V call is TRBV9, the J call TRBJ2-7, with 8 nucleotides matching TRBD2. Germline CDR1 is SGDLS and CDR2 is YYNGEE. V was clipped by 2 bases and J by 2 bases; unmatched bases: 6. This CDR3 is 15 amino acids long. In DNA, the CDR3 is TGTGCCAGCAGCGTTAGCGCGGGGGGCCCCTACGAGCAGTACTTC. This encodes CASSVSAGGPYEQYF.

V and J are TRBV4-3 and TRBJ2-1; no clear D gene. The CDR3 totals 14 residues. Germline loops: CDR1 LGHNA, CDR2 YSLEER. Trimming pared 0 bases from V and 5 bases from J, leaving 8 bases between. CDR3 loop: CASSQESGNNEQFF. In DNA form, the CDR3 reads TGCGCCAGCAGCCAAGAATCAGGCAACAATGAGCAGTTCTTC.

This clonotype was seen more than once but under ten times. The gene calls are TRBV16 and TRBJ2-1; weak D call: TRBD2 (6 bases). The V and J ends lost 4 bases and 14 bases respectively, with 21 bases between them. CDR3 length: 14 residues. In germline, CDR1 is KGHSY, CDR2 FQNENV. CDR3 sequence reads: CASSRTPTRPGKFF. CDR3 DNA: TGTGCCAGCAGCCGGACACCGACTAGGCCCGGAAAGTTCTTC.

The rearrangement uses TRBV5-4 and TRBJ2-1; D is perhaps TRBD2 (5 bases). CDR1 SGHNT and CDR2 YYREEE come from the germline V gene (reference sequence). V was pared by 5 bases and J by 12 bases, with 18 bases between. The CDR3 runs to 13 residues. The CDR3 sequence: CASRQDRLGRQFF. Written as DNA, the CDR3 is TGTGCCAGCAGGCAGGACCGCTTGGGGAGGCAGTTCTTC.